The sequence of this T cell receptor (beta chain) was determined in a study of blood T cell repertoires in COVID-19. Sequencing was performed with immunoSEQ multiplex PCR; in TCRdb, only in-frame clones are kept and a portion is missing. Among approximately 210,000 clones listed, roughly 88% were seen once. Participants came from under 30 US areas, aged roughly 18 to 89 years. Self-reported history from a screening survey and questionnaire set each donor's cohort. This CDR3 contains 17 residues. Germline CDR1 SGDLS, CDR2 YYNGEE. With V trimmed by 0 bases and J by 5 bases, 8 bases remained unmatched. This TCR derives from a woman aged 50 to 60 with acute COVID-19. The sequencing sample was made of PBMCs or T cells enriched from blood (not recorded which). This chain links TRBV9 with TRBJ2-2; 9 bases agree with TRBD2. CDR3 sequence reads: CASSVGKSSGRTGELFF. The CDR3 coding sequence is TGTGCCAGCAGCGTAGGGAAGTCCAGCGGGAGGACCGGGGAGCTGTTTTTT.